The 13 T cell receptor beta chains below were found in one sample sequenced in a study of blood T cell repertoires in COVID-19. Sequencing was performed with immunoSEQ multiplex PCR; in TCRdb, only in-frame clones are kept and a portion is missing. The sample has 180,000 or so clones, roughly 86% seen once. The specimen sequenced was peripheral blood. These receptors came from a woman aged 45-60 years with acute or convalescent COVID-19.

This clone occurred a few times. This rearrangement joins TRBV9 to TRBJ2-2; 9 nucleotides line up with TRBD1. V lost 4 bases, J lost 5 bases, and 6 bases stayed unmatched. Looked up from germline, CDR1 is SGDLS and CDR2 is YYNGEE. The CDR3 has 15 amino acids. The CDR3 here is CASSPLGTGTGELFF. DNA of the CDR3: TGTGCCAGCAGCCCCCTAGGGACAGGGACCGGGGAGCTGTTTTTT.

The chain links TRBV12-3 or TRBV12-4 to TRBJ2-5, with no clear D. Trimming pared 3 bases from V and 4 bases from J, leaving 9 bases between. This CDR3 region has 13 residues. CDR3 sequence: CASSFLDRETQYF. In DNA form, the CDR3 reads TGTGCCAGCAGTTTTTTAGATCGAGAGACCCAGTACTTC.

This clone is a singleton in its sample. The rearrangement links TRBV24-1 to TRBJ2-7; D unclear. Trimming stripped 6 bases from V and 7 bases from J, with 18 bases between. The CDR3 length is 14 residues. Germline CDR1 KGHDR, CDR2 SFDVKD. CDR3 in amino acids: CATSPGGSFFEQYF. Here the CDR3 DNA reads TGTGCCACCAGTCCGGGTGGCTCCTTTTTTGAGCAGTACTTC.

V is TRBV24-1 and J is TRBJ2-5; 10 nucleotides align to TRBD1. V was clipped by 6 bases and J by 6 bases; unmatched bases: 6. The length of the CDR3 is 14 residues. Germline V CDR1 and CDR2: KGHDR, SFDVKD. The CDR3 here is CATSTDRGHKTQYF. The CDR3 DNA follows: TGTGCCACCAGTACTGACAGGGGGCACAAGACCCAGTACTTC.

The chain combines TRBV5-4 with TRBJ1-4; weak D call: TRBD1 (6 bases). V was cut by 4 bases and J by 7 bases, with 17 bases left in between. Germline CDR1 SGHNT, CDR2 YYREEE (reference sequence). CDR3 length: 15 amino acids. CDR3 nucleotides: TGTGCCAGCAGCCTGTCCGGGACAACGGTTGAAAAACTGTTTTTT. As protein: CASSLSGTTVEKLFF.

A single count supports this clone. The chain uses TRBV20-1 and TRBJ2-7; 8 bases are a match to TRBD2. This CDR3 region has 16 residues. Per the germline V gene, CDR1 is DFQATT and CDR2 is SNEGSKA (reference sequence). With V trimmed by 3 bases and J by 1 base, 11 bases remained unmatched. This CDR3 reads CSASRVFSGSSYEQYF. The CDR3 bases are TGCAGTGCTAGTCGGGTATTCAGCGGGAGTTCCTACGAGCAGTACTTC.

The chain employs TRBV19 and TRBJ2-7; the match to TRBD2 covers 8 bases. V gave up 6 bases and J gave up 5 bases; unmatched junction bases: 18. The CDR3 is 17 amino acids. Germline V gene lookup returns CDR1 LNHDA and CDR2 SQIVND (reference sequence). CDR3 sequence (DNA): TGTGCCAGTAGCCCCCCCGTACTGAGCGGGAGTCCCAACGAGCAGTACTTC. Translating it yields CASSPPVLSGSPNEQYF.

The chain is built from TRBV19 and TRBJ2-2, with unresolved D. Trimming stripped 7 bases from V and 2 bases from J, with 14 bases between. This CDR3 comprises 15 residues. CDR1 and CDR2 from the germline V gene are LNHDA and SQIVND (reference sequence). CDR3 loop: CASTRSHVNTGELFF. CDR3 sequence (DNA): TGTGCCAGTACCAGGTCACATGTAAACACCGGGGAGCTGTTTTTT.

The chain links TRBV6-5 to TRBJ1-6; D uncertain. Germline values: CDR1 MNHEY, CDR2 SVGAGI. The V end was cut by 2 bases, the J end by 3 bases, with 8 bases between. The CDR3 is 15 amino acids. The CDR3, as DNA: TGTGCCAGCAGTTACGAGGGTGTCTATAATTCACCCCTCCACTTT. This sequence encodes CASSYEGVYNSPLHF.

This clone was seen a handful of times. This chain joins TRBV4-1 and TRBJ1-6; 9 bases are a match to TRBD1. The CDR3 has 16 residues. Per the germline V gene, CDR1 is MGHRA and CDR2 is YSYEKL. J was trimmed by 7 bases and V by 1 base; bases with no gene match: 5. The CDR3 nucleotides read TGCGCCAGCAGCCAAGTGGGACAGGGAAACAATTCACCCCTCCACTTT. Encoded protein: CASSQVGQGNNSPLHF.

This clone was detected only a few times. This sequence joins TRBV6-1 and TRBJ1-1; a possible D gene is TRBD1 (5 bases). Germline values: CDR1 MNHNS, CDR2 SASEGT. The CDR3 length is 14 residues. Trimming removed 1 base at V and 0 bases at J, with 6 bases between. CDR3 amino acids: CASSEGGVNTEAFF. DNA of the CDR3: TGTGCCAGCAGTGAAGGGGGCGTGAACACTGAAGCTTTCTTT.

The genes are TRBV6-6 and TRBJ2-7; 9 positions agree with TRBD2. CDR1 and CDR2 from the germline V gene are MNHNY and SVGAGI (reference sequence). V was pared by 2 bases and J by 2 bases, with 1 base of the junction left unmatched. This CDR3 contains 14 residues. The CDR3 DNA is TGTGCCAGCAGTTACGAGCGGGGGGCCTACGAGCAGTACTTC. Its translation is CASSYERGAYEQYF.

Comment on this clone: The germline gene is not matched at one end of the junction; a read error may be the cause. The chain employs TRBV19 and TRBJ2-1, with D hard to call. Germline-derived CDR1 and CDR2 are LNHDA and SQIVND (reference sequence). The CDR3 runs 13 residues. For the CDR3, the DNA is TGTGCCAGTAGCATAGGGCACTACAATGAGCAGTTCTTC. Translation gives CASSIGHYNEQFF.